This passage covers 5 T cell receptor beta chains from one sample sequenced in a study of blood T cell repertoires in COVID-19. Produced via immunoSEQ multiplex PCR; TCRdb's table is partial and in-frame only. The sample gives 15,000 to 20,000 clones, approximately 90% of which show up once; 17% is in the top ten. The sample taken for sequencing was peripheral blood. Every receptor here comes from a man aged 65 to 79 with acute or convalescent COVID-19.

The rearrangement links TRBV11-2 to TRBJ2-7; D perhaps matches TRBD2 (5 bases). Trimming pared 5 bases from V and 4 bases from J, leaving 15 bases between. Germline V gene sequence: CDR1 SGHAT, CDR2 FQNNGV. The CDR3 is made up of 14 amino acids. The chain's CDR3 is CASSSDLARYEQYF. CDR3 sequence (DNA): TGTGCCAGCAGCAGTGACTTAGCGAGGTACGAGCAGTACTTC. Full variable domain (remainder filled in from reference TRBV11-2 and TRBJ2-7): EAGVAQSPRYKIIEKRQSVAFWCNPISGHATLYWYQQILGQGPKLLIQFQNNGVVDDSQLPKDRFSAERLKGVDSTLKIQPAKLEDSAVYLCASSSDLARYEQYFGPGTRLTVT.

This chain links TRBV7-9 with TRBJ1-1, with D possibly being TRBD1 (6 bases). The V gene lost 3 bases and the J gene lost 3 bases, with 11 bases spanning the gap. The germline gives CDR1 SEHNR, CDR2 FQNEAQ (reference sequence). The CDR3 totals 14 residues. DNA of the CDR3: TGTGCCAGCAGCTTGCAGGCAGGGGACACTGAAGCTTTCTTT. Translating it yields CASSLQAGDTEAFF. Filled out from reference TRBV7-9 and TRBJ1-1, the complete variable domain reads DTGVSQNPRHKITKRGQNVTFRCDPISEHNRLYWYRQTLGQGPEFLTYFQNEAQLEKSRLLSDRFSAERPKGSFSTLEIQRTEQGDSAMYLCASSLQAGDTEAFFGQGTRLTVV.

CDR3 sequence: CASSEVLTVNSNQPQHF. In DNA, the CDR3 is TGTGCCAGCAGTGAAGTTTTAACAGTAAATAGCAATCAGCCCCAGCATTTT. The chain carries TRBV6-1 and TRBJ1-5; no reliable D call. The CDR3 has 17 residues. The V end lost 1 base, the J end lost 0 bases, and 13 bases lay between the germline ends. Germline lookup yields CDR1 MNHNS and CDR2 SASEGT.

This rearrangement joins TRBV7-2 to TRBJ2-5, with 10 bases matching TRBD2. The germline V gene encodes CDR1 SGHTA and CDR2 FQGNSA. This CDR3 is built from 14 residues. The V segment lost 5 bases and the J segment 5 bases; nucleotides outside the gene matches: 5. Written as DNA, the CDR3 is TGTGCCAGCAGCCCCCTGGGACTAGCGGAGACCCAGTACTTC. Translating gives CASSPLGLAETQYF.

The chain has TRBV3-1 (or the pseudogene TRBV3-2) and TRBJ2-3; no clear D gene. The V end lost 1 base, the J end lost 2 bases, and 4 bases lay between the germline ends. Germline lookup yields CDR1 LGHDT and CDR2 YNNKEL (reference sequence). This CDR3 has 13 residues. The CDR3 reads CASSQALTDTQYF. The CDR3 region has the DNA TGTGCCAGCAGCCAAGCCCTCACAGATACGCAGTATTTT.